This TCR beta chain was found in a study of metastatic and nonmetastatic thyroid tumors. Each patient came to thyroid surgery without any prior treatment (of any kind). CDR1 and CDR2 (germline): MDHEN, SYDVKM. V was cut by 6 bases and J by 9 bases, with 11 bases left in between. The CDR3 runs 11 residues. This clone was found many times. TCRdb called clones again from the PCR reads with MiXCR. The data contain 21,000 or so clones, about a sixth of them singletons. The gene calls are TRBV28 and TRBJ2-5; D is undetermined. The receptor's source is a female donor with papillary thyroid cancer or a benign thyroid nodule (not recorded which). Some clones in this sample may be carry-over from other donors' samples. The material sequenced was blood. In DNA form, the CDR3 reads TGTGCCAGCAGCCGCCTCGTTCCCCAGTACTTC. Translated: CASSRLVPQYF. Variable domain in full (rest from reference TRBV28 and TRBJ2-5): DVKVTQSSRYLVKRTGEKVFLECVQDMDHENMFWYRQDPGLGLRLIYFSYDVKMKEKGDIPEGYSVSREKKERFSLILESASTNQTSMYLCASSRLVPQYFGPGTRLLVL.